The source of this T cell receptor beta chain is a study of CD8+ T cells in alopecia areata. Extracted from the samples, RNA was reverse transcribed into cDNA to serve as the sequencing template. The method was immunoSEQ multiplex PCR; TCRdb's version includes in-frame clones alone and lacks a portion of them. The top ten hold roughly 17% of the sample, which has 150,000 to 200,000 clones, about three fifths seen once. The treatment is: oral pan-JAK inhibitor, 5-10 mg twice daily. This TCR was recovered from a human donor with alopecia areata. The source was CD4+ T cells sorted from blood, collected around week 55, from a patient treated with tofacitinib.

The CDR3 is CASSLWQGMLETQYF. The CDR3 nucleotides read TGTGCCAGCAGTTTGTGGCAGGGGATGTTGGAGACCCAGTACTTC. V usage is TRBV27 and J usage is TRBJ2-5; the D gene is possibly TRBD1 (6 bases). This CDR3 contains 15 residues. Germline lookup yields CDR1 MNHEY and CDR2 SMNVEV (reference sequence). Trimming pared 3 bases from V and 5 bases from J, leaving 16 bases between.